What follows are 31 T cell receptor beta chains derived from one specimen sequenced in a study of blood T cell repertoires in COVID-19 (TCRdb year 2020). Library preparation employed the immunoSEQ multiplex PCR assay. What TCRdb holds here is the immuneACCESS table cut down to in-frame rearrangements. Part of the clones is not present; checked against another copy, under half of the missing clones reflect an unresolved V gene, and the others are unexplained. The sample includes fewer than 350,000 clones, with approximately 83% observed a single time. The top ten clonotypes cover roughly 1.9% of the sample. The sample comprised peripheral blood. The receptors here all came from a woman between 25 and 40 years old who had recovered from COVID-19.

In its sample, this clone was seen a few times. The chain couples TRBV19 to TRBJ1-6; no clear D gene. The V and J ends lost 7 bases and 7 bases respectively, with 8 bases between them. The CDR3 spans 12 residues. CDR1 and CDR2 (germline): LNHDA, SQIVND (reference sequence). DNA for the CDR3: TGTGCCAGTAATGCGGGGAATTCACCCCTCCACTTT. Protein product: CASNAGNSPLHF.

The chain carries TRBV7-2 and TRBJ2-1; 8 nucleotides match TRBD2. The CDR3 runs to 14 residues. V trimming: 5 bases; J trimming: 9 bases; junction bases outside the gene matches: 9. CDR1 SGHTA and CDR2 FQGNSA come from the germline V gene. The CDR3 DNA reads TGTGCCAGCAGCCGGGGGGGCTTATACGGTGAGCAGTTCTTC. Protein product: CASSRGGLYGEQFF.

The chain joins TRBV6-1 to TRBJ1-1; D gene unclear. The CDR3 is 13 amino acids. Trimming cost V 0 bases and J 1 base, with 3 bases left between them. The germline V gene encodes CDR1 MNHNS and CDR2 SASEGT. CDR3 DNA sequence: TGTGCCAGCAGTGAAGCGAGGAACACTGAAGCTTTCTTT. Translation gives CASSEARNTEAFF.

The chain is built from TRBV19 and TRBJ2-7, with 8 positions matching TRBD2. The germline CDR1 and CDR2 sequences are LNHDA and SQIVND (reference sequence). This CDR3 comprises 13 residues. The V segment lost 6 bases and the J segment 1 base; nucleotides outside the gene matches: 2. The CDR3, as DNA: TGTGCCAGTAGGGGGACTAGTTCCTACGAGCAGTACTTC. Protein: CASRGTSSYEQYF.

About this clone itself: The junction differs from germline at one of its ends, possibly a read error. The CDR3 DNA reads TGTGCCAGCAGATTGGACTTTCTTTCTTACAATGAGCAGTTCTTC. Its protein is CASRLDFLSYNEQFF. This rearrangement joins TRBV5-6 to TRBJ2-1; the D gene is possibly TRBD2 (5 bases). The CDR3 totals 15 residues. Germline V gene lookup returns CDR1 SGHDT and CDR2 YYEEEE. The full variable domain, with the rest looked up from reference TRBV5-6 and TRBJ2-1, is DAGVTQSPTHLIKTRGQQVTLRCSPKSGHDTVSWYQQALGQGPQFIFQYYEEEERQRGNFPDRFSGHQFPNYSSELNVNALLLGDSALYLCASRLDFLSYNEQFFGPGTRLTVL.

V is TRBV10-3 and J is TRBJ1-6, with no clear D. This CDR3 is built from 14 residues. Germline V gene lookup returns CDR1 ENHRY and CDR2 SYGVKD. Trimming took 11 bases from V and 7 from J, leaving 18 bases between them. CDR3 amino acids: CASGEAILNSPLHF. CDR3 coding DNA: TGTGCCTCCGGGGAGGCTATCTTAAATTCACCCCTCCACTTT.

The J gene is TRBJ2-7, the V gene TRBV4-1, with D perhaps matching TRBD2 (6 bases). The V gene's germline CDR1 is MGHRA and CDR2 YSYEKL. This CDR3 is 13 amino acids long. V lost 4 bases to trimming and J lost 3 bases, with 10 bases between them. CDR3 in DNA: TGCGCCAGCAGCCTTCGACTAGGCTACGAGCAGTACTTC. Amino acid sequence: CASSLRLGYEQYF.

The chain uses TRBV18 and TRBJ2-7; a possible D gene is TRBD2 (6 bases). V shed 5 bases and J shed 5 bases, with 16 bases lying between them. Germline CDR1 KGHSH, CDR2 LQKENI. The CDR3 is 14 residues long. As DNA, the CDR3 is TGTGCCAGCTCAAGGTCCTCGGGGGAGGACGAGCAGTACTTC. It yields the protein CASSRSSGEDEQYF.

This clone was seen once. The CDR3 here is CASSSGLAGDNEQFF. The DNA of the CDR3 is TGTGCCAGCAGCTCAGGACTAGCGGGAGACAATGAGCAGTTCTTC. This sequence joins TRBV7-9 and TRBJ2-1, with 13 bases aligning to TRBD2. The CDR3 totals 15 residues. Germline trimming cut 4 bases from V and 5 bases from J; bases unmatched to any gene: 2. Germline CDR1 SEHNR, CDR2 FQNEAQ (reference sequence).

V and J are TRBV20-1 and TRBJ2-7; 8 bases agree with TRBD1. Germline V gene sequence: CDR1 DFQATT, CDR2 SNEGSKA (reference sequence). CDR3 length: 11 amino acids. V was pared by 7 bases and J by 3 bases, with 2 bases of the junction left unmatched. CDR3 bases: TGCAGTGTAGGACAGGGCTACGAGCAGTACTTC. Translation gives CSVGQGYEQYF.

The chain is built from TRBV18 and TRBJ1-5; perhaps TRBD1 as D (6 bases). Germline-derived CDR1 and CDR2 are KGHSH and LQKENI. The CDR3 sequence is 17 residues long. V was cut by 5 bases and J by 4 bases, with 21 bases left in between. Here the CDR3 reads CASSASLATGGNQPQHF. CDR3 in DNA: TGTGCCAGCTCAGCAAGTCTCGCGACAGGCGGGAATCAGCCCCAGCATTTT. The whole variable domain, remainder taken from reference TRBV18 and TRBJ1-5, is NAGVMQNPRHLVRRRGQEARLRCSPMKGHSHVYWYRQLPEEGLKFMVYLQKENIIDESGMPKERFSAEFPKEGPSILRIQQVVRGDSAAYFCASSASLATGGNQPQHFGDGTRLSIL.

V and J are TRBV30 and TRBJ1-5, with TRBD1 identical over 7 bases. Losses at the gene ends were 0 bases for V and 7 bases for J; bases not matched to a gene: 6. Germline-derived CDR1 and CDR2 are GTSNPN and SVGIG (reference sequence). The CDR3 runs 14 residues. This chain's CDR3 is CAWSVDRVGQPQHF. The DNA of the CDR3 is TGTGCCTGGAGTGTAGACAGGGTCGGGCAGCCCCAGCATTTT.

The gene calls are TRBV4-1 and TRBJ1-5, with 7 bases matching TRBD1. V shed 3 bases and J 6 bases; nucleotides not matched to a gene: 8. CDR3 length: 15 amino acids. CDR1 is MGHRA and CDR2 is YSYEKL in the germline V gene. The CDR3 loop is CASSQERGLGQPQHF. CDR3 nucleotide sequence: TGCGCCAGCAGCCAGGAAAGGGGGCTGGGTCAGCCCCAGCATTTT.

This chain links TRBV2 with TRBJ1-5, with a weak D call TRBD1 (6 bases). Trimming took off 4 bases at V and 6 bases at J, with 13 bases between the two ends. Germline values: CDR1 SNHLY, CDR2 FYNNEI. This CDR3 contains 14 residues. The CDR3 bases are TGTGCCAGCAGTGGATTGCGGGGGGCTCAGCCCCAGCATTTT. Its protein is CASSGLRGAQPQHF.

This sequence joins TRBV7-9 and TRBJ2-4, with unresolved D. Germline V CDR1 and CDR2: SEHNR, FQNEAQ (reference sequence). This CDR3 spans 12 amino acids. Trimming removed 5 bases from V and 8 bases from J, with 10 bases in between. This chain's CDR3 is CASSPGVDIQYF. The CDR3 DNA follows: TGTGCCAGCAGCCCTGGAGTGGACATTCAGTACTTC.

V gene TRBV3-1 (or the pseudogene TRBV3-2) combines with J gene TRBJ2-5, with D tentatively TRBD2 (6 bases). CDR3 length equals 16 residues. Trimming cost V 0 bases and J 7 bases, with 18 bases left between them. Per germline, CDR1 LGHDT and CDR2 YNNKEL (reference sequence). In DNA form, the CDR3 reads TGTGCCAGCAGCCAAGATGCAGCAACTAGCCGGGGGACCCAGTACTTC. Protein sequence: CASSQDAATSRGTQYF.

This chain links TRBV5-1 with TRBJ1-4, with 8 bases aligning to TRBD1. Germline V gene sequence: CDR1 SGHRS, CDR2 YFSETQ. This CDR3 comprises 18 residues. Trimming at V came to 2 bases and at J to 7 bases, leaving 16 bases not matched to a gene. The CDR3 protein is CASSFGPGQDEFSEKLFF. CDR3 coding DNA: TGCGCCAGCAGCTTCGGACCGGGACAGGATGAGTTTAGTGAAAAACTGTTTTTT.

V is TRBV5-6 and J is TRBJ2-3; D gene uncertain. The CDR3 has 15 residues. Germline loops: CDR1 SGHDT, CDR2 YYEEEE. Trimming took off 3 bases at V and 0 bases at J, with 11 bases between the two ends. For the CDR3, the DNA is TGTGCCAGCAGCTCGGTGGGCACTAGCACAGATACGCAGTATTTT. This sequence encodes CASSSVGTSTDTQYF.

The chain couples TRBV19 to TRBJ1-1; TRBD1 matches at 7 bases. CDR1 is LNHDA and CDR2 is SQIVND in the germline V gene (reference sequence). V shed 4 bases, J shed 0 bases, and the junction held 2 bases outside the gene matches. The CDR3 is made up of 14 amino acids. CDR3: CASSTGGLNTEAFF. CDR3 DNA: TGTGCCAGTAGTACAGGGGGGTTGAACACTGAAGCTTTCTTT. The full variable domain, with the rest looked up from reference TRBV19 and TRBJ1-1, is DGGITQSPKYLFRKEGQNVTLSCEQNLNHDAMYWYRQDPGQGLRLIYYSQIVNDFQKGDIAEGYSVSREKKESFPLTVTSAQKNPTAFYLCASSTGGLNTEAFFGQGTRLTVV.

V usage is TRBV28 and J usage is TRBJ2-7; D might be TRBD1 (6 bases). V lost 8 bases and J 6 bases, leaving 17 bases between the germline ends. CDR3 length: 13 residues. Germline V gene data show CDR1 as MDHEN and CDR2 as SYDVKM. The CDR3 DNA sequence: TGTGCCAGCCGTACAGGGTCGAGGGGCGAGCAGTACTTC. Amino acid sequence: CASRTGSRGEQYF.

The chain combines TRBV11-1 with TRBJ2-7; TRBD2 agrees at 7 bases. Unmatched junction bases numbered 6, after V lost 4 bases and J lost 3 bases. Germline V CDR1 and CDR2: SGHAT, FQDESV (reference sequence). The length of the CDR3 is 14 residues. CDR3: CASSSSSGDYEQYF. The CDR3 DNA reads TGTGCCAGCAGCTCCTCTAGCGGAGACTACGAGCAGTACTTC.

The V and J genes are TRBV27 and TRBJ1-2; 9 positions agree with TRBD1. In germline, CDR1 is MNHEY, CDR2 SMNVEV (reference sequence). V lost 9 bases to trimming and J lost 1 base; unmatched junction nucleotides: 6. CDR3 length: 14 residues. The CDR3 reads CASTQTGGNYGYTF. CDR3 nucleotides: TGTGCCAGTACTCAGACAGGGGGTAACTATGGCTACACCTTC.

This clone was recorded a few times. V and J are TRBV6-5 and TRBJ1-2; the D gene is possibly TRBD1 (5 bases). CDR3 length: 15 amino acids. Germline loops: CDR1 MNHEY, CDR2 SVGAGI. Trimming took 5 bases from V and 6 from J, leaving 19 bases between them. The CDR3 region has the DNA TGTGCCAGCAGTACCTCCCAGGGAAGGTTGGATGGCTACACCTTC. This translates into CASSTSQGRLDGYTF.

The V and J genes are TRBV14 and TRBJ2-1, with D maybe TRBD2 (6 bases). CDR3 length: 14 amino acids. The germline CDR1 and CDR2 sequences are SGHDN and FVKESK. Trimming pared 1 base from V and 6 bases from J, leaving 10 bases between. This CDR3 reads CASSQVRGINEQFF. In DNA form, the CDR3 reads TGTGCCAGCAGCCAAGTCCGGGGGATCAATGAGCAGTTCTTC.

The chain has TRBV5-4 and TRBJ2-7, with D hard to call. The CDR3 has 15 amino acids. V was clipped by 0 bases and J by 4 bases, with 14 bases between them. Germline-derived CDR1 and CDR2 are SGHNT and YYREEE (reference sequence). CDR3 bases: TGTGCCAGCAGCTTGGGCGGATCTAAGGCTTACGAGCAGTACTTC. Amino acid sequence: CASSLGGSKAYEQYF.

This sequence joins TRBV5-6 and TRBJ2-7, with D tentatively TRBD1 (6 bases). Germline-derived CDR1 and CDR2 are SGHDT and YYEEEE. The V end lost 2 bases, the J end lost 2 bases, and 20 bases lay between the germline ends. CDR3 size: 17 residues. The CDR3 spells CASSFWGKPGDPYEQYF. Written as DNA, the CDR3 is TGTGCCAGCAGCTTTTGGGGCAAGCCAGGGGACCCCTACGAGCAGTACTTC. The whole variable domain, remainder taken from reference TRBV5-6 and TRBJ2-7, is DAGVTQSPTHLIKTRGQQVTLRCSPKSGHDTVSWYQQALGQGPQFIFQYYEEEERQRGNFPDRFSGHQFPNYSSELNVNALLLGDSALYLCASSFWGKPGDPYEQYFGPGTRLTVT.

This chain links TRBV25-1 with TRBJ2-2; perhaps TRBD2 as D (5 bases). The CDR3 totals 15 residues. V was trimmed by 2 bases and J by 5 bases, leaving 12 bases between them. Germline values: CDR1 MGHDK, CDR2 SYGVNS. CDR3 in amino acids: CASSEPAPGTGELFF. The CDR3 region has the DNA TGTGCCAGCAGTGAACCGGCTCCGGGGACCGGGGAGCTGTTTTTT.

The chain has TRBV12-5 and TRBJ1-2; D remains unclear. Trimming left V 6 bases short and J 12 bases short, with 14 bases between. CDR1 and CDR2 (germline): LGHNT, FRNRAP. This CDR3 is 11 amino acids long. The CDR3 here is CASGYESPNTF. The CDR3 DNA reads TGTGCTAGTGGATACGAGTCCCCCAACACCTTC.

The chain employs TRBV5-4 and TRBJ2-2, with 9 bases aligning to TRBD1. The V gene end was trimmed by 0 bases and the J gene end by 13 bases; junction bases not matched to a gene: 1. The CDR3 sequence is 12 residues long. In germline, CDR1 is SGHNT, CDR2 YYREEE (reference sequence). The CDR3 protein is CASSLGGQGLFF. CDR3 nucleotide sequence: TGTGCCAGCAGCTTGGGGGGACAGGGGCTGTTTTTT.

The chain links TRBV7-2 to TRBJ2-1; weak D call: TRBD1 (6 bases). V was pared by 5 bases and J by 7 bases, with 15 bases between. This CDR3 has 14 residues. The germline V gene has CDR1 SGHTA and CDR2 FQGNSA. In DNA, the CDR3 is TGTGCCAGCAGCATCCAGACAGGTCGGAATGAGCAGTTCTTC. It encodes CASSIQTGRNEQFF.

This chain uses TRBV11-2 with TRBJ1-2, with D perhaps TRBD1 (5 bases). V lost 1 base to trimming and J lost 4 bases, with 13 bases between them. CDR3 length: 15 amino acids. Germline assignment: CDR1 SGHAT and CDR2 FQNNGV. The CDR3 loop reads CASSLGAGSGYGYTF. The CDR3 DNA sequence: TGTGCCAGCAGCTTAGGTGCAGGGTCTGGCTATGGCTACACCTTC.